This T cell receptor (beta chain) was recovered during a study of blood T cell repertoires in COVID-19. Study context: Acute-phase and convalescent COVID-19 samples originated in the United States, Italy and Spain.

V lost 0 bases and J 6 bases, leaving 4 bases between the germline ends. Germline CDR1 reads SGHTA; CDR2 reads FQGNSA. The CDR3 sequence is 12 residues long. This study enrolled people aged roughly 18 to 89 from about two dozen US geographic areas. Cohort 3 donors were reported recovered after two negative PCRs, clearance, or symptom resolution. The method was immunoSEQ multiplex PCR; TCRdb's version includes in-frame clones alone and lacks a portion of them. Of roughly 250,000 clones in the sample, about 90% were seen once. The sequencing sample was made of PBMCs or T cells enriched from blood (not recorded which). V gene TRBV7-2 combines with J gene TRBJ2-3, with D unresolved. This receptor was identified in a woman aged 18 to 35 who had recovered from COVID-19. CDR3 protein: CASSLARDTQYF. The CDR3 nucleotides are TGTGCCAGCAGCTTAGCGCGGGATACGCAGTATTTT. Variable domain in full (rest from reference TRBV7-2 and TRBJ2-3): GAGVSQSPSNKVTEKGKDVELRCDPISGHTALYWYRQSLGQGLEFLIYFQGNSAPDKSGLPSDRFSAERTGGSVSTLTIQRTQQEDSAVYLCASSLARDTQYFGPGTRLTVL.